This T cell receptor (beta chain) was profiled in a study of molecular identifiers for immune sequencing clone quantification. In TCRdb, the PCR reads were re-called with MiXCR into one record per CDR3 protein. The sample records some 10,000 distinct CDR3 sequences, 20% to 25% being singletons. This clonotype appeared a few times. Just one base apart from a much larger clone, this may be a read error. Source material: naive CD8+ T cells from blood, with Jurkat cell RNA spiked in. The subset here: FACS-sorted CD8+CD4-CCR7+CD45RA+ naive T cells. The source of this sequence is a human donor in good health. Some libraries in this study had Jurkat cell RNA spiked in.

The CDR3 sequence is CASSQALESSTGTQYF. As DNA, the CDR3 is TGCGCCAGCAGCCAAGCGTTAGAGTCTAGCACAGGTACGCAGTATTTT. This sequence joins TRBV4-3 and TRBJ2-3, with D perhaps matching TRBD1 or TRBD2 (5 bases each). Germline lookup yields CDR1 LGHNA and CDR2 YSLEER. CDR3 length equals 16 residues.